Listed below are T cell receptor beta chains from one sample, sequenced in a study of T cells in Graves' hyperthyroidism and ophthalmopathy. TCRdb independently ran MiXCR on the multiplex PCR reads; one entry per CDR3 protein. The sample has some 510,000 distinct CDR3 sequences; roughly 50% are singletons. What was sequenced was peripheral blood or thyroid tissue (not recorded which). The source is a woman between 18 and 30 years old with Graves' hyperthyroidism. Each CDR3 is given without its conserved first and last residue. The order of the fields is D gene, V gene, CDR3 protein. D genes are given only for firm matches.

d_gene: NA; v_gene: TRBV7-6; CDR3aa: ATDDGVLGEKLF
d_gene: NA; v_gene: TRBV7-2; CDR3aa: ASSLQATNEKLF
d_gene: NA; v_gene: TRBV20-1; CDR3aa: SAREERGYSPLH
d_gene: NA; v_gene: TRBV14; CDR3aa: ASRLSSGNTIY
d_gene: NA; v_gene: TRBV7-2; CDR3aa: ASTEYSTNEKLF
d_gene: NA; v_gene: TRBV7-7; CDR3aa: ASSSNGETQY
d_gene: TRBD1; v_gene: TRBV7-8; CDR3aa: ASSSETGGSNSPLH
d_gene: TRBD2; v_gene: TRBV7-8; CDR3aa: ASSLEPSGTYEQY
d_gene: TRBD2; v_gene: TRBV10-3; CDR3aa: AISKGSSGSPYEQY
d_gene: NA; v_gene: TRBV2; CDR3aa: ASRTEQGNFSPLH
d_gene: TRBD2; v_gene: TRBV29-1; CDR3aa: SVDLAGGDSYEQY
d_gene: NA; v_gene: TRBV10-3; CDR3aa: AISESAGFYGYT
d_gene: NA; v_gene: TRBV4-3; CDR3aa: ASSPGGGLPQH
d_gene: TRBD1; v_gene: TRBV7-2; CDR3aa: ASSLGTDLNTEAF
d_gene: NA; v_gene: TRBV7-8; CDR3aa: ASRPGTDSYEQY
d_gene: NA; v_gene: TRBV3-1; CDR3aa: ASSARISGNTIY
d_gene: NA; v_gene: TRBV10-3; CDR3aa: ASSPSGSAAYEQY
d_gene: NA; v_gene: TRBV5-1; CDR3aa: ASSLDDRMNTEAF
d_gene: NA; v_gene: TRBV4-2; CDR3aa: ASSPVRGTYRPDTQY
d_gene: TRBD2; v_gene: TRBV29-1; CDR3aa: SVEDKTSGSGTQY
d_gene: TRBD1; v_gene: TRBV7-9; CDR3aa: ASSFAGTGKNQPQH
d_gene: NA; v_gene: TRBV19; CDR3aa: ASSTPTGNYEQY
d_gene: NA; v_gene: TRBV7-9; CDR3aa: ASSPRTGPYEQY
d_gene: NA; v_gene: TRBV20-1; CDR3aa: SAREWEDSNQPQH
d_gene: NA; v_gene: TRBV19; CDR3aa: AISLGGAGELF
d_gene: NA; v_gene: TRBV7-9; CDR3aa: ASSFGGNTIY
d_gene: TRBD1; v_gene: TRBV2; CDR3aa: ASSSWDRGHEQY
d_gene: NA; v_gene: TRBV29-1; CDR3aa: SSASSTDTQY
d_gene: NA; v_gene: TRBV7-2; CDR3aa: ASSSSPGTQY
d_gene: NA; v_gene: TRBV29-1; CDR3aa: SAYLNTEAF
d_gene: NA; v_gene: TRBV2; CDR3aa: ASNGQTDYGYT
d_gene: NA; v_gene: TRBV9; CDR3aa: ASSVVPGASSYGYT
d_gene: NA; v_gene: TRBV10-3; CDR3aa: ASSKTGRGETQY
d_gene: TRBD2; v_gene: TRBV2; CDR3aa: ASRTSGSRRSSYEQY
d_gene: NA; v_gene: TRBV20-1; CDR3aa: SARFLAETQY
d_gene: TRBD1; v_gene: TRBV4-2; CDR3aa: ASSPDREDTEAF
d_gene: TRBD1; v_gene: TRBV29-1; CDR3aa: SVEDGQGGELF
d_gene: TRBD2; v_gene: TRBV6-6; CDR3aa: ASRASGRRADTQY
d_gene: NA; v_gene: TRBV10-3; CDR3aa: AISEVGNSNQPQH
d_gene: NA; v_gene: TRBV9; CDR3aa: ASSPSVYQPQH
d_gene: NA; v_gene: TRBV24-1; CDR3aa: ATSQGLYYGYT
d_gene: NA; v_gene: TRBV19; CDR3aa: ASSIGLAPGGYGYT
d_gene: NA; v_gene: TRBV29-1; CDR3aa: SAAGAVGGYT